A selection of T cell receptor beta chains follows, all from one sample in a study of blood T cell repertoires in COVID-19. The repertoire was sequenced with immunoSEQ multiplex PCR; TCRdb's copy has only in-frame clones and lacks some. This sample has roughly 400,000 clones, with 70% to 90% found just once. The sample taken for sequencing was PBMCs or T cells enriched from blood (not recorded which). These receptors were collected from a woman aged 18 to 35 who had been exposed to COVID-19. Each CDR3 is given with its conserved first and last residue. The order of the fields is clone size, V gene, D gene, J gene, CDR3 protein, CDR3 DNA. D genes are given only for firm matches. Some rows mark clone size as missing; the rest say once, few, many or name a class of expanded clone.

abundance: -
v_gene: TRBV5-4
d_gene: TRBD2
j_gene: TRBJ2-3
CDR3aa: CASSLEGLAGGPADTQYF
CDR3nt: TGTGCCAGCAGCTTGGAGGGACTAGCGGGAGGGCCTGCGGATACGCAGTATTTT

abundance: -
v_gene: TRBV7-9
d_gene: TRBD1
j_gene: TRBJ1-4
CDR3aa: CASSSTGQGGEKLFF
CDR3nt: TGTGCCAGCAGCTCTACGGGACAGGGCGGGGAAAAACTGTTTTTT

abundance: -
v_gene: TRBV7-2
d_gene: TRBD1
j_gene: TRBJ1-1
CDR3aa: CASSPGQVKTEAFF
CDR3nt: TGTGCCAGCAGCCCGGGACAGGTGAAGACTGAAGCTTTCTTT

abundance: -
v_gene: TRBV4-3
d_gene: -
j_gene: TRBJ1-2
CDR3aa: CASSPGEGSNYGYTF
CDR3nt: TGCGCCAGCAGCCCAGGGGAGGGCAGTAACTATGGCTACACCTTC

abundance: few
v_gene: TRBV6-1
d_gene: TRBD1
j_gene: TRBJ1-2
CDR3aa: CASSEGQGGSHGYTF
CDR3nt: TGTGCCAGCAGTGAGGGACAGGGAGGCTCTCATGGCTACACCTTC

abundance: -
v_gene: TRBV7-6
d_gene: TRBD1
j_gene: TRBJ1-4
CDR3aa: CASSLGTGSEKLFF
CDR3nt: TGTGCCAGCAGCTTAGGGACAGGGTCTGAAAAACTGTTTTTT

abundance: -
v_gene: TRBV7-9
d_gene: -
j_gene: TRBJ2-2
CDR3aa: CASSPHPSTGELFF
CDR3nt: TGTGCCAGCAGCCCTCACCCCAGCACCGGGGAGCTGTTTTTT

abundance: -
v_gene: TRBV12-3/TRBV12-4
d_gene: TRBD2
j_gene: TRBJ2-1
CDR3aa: CASRGGSPSGQFF
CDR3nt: TGTGCCAGCAGGGGGGGGTCCCCATCCGGGCAGTTCTTC

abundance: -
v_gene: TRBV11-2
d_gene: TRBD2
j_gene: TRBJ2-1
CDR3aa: CASSLSGGGFNEQFF
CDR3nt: TGTGCCAGCAGCTTGTCGGGGGGTGGGTTCAATGAGCAGTTCTTC

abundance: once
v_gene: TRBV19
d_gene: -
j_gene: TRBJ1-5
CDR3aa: CASSSGQPQHF
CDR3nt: TGTGCCAGTAGTTCCGGGCAGCCCCAGCATTTT

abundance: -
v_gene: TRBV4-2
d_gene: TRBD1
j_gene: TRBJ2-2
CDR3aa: CASSPVGTGVSGELFF
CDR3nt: TGTGCCAGCAGCCCAGTAGGGACAGGGGTTTCGGGGGAGCTGTTTTTT

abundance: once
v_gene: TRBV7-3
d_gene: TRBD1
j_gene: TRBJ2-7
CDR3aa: CASSTRAGGFYEQYF
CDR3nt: TGTGCCAGCAGCACCCGGGCAGGGGGCTTTTACGAGCAGTACTTC

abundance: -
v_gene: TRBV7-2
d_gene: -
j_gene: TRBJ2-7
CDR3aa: CASSLRGQVNYEQYF
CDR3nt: TGTGCCAGCAGCTTGCGGGGGCAGGTGAACTACGAGCAGTACTTC

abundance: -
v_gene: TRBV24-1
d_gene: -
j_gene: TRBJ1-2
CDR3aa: CATSDPHGGYTF
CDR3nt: TGTGCCACCAGTGATCCCCACGGTGGCTACACCTTC

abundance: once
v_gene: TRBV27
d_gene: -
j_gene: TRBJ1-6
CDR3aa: CASSAFLSSYNSPLHF
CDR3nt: TGTGCCAGCAGTGCCTTCCTTAGCTCCTATAATTCACCCCTCCACTTT

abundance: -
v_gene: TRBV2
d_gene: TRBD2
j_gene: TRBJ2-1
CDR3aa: CASSGRTSVYNEQFF
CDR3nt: TGTGCCAGCAGTGGGCGGACTAGCGTTTACAATGAGCAGTTCTTC

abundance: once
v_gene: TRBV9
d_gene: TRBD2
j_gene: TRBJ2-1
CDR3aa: CASSVVPSGSYNEQFF
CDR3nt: TGTGCCAGCAGCGTAGTGCCGAGCGGGAGCTACAATGAGCAGTTCTTC

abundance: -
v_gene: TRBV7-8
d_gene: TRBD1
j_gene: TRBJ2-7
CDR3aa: CASSLYGTGTYEQYF
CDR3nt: TGTGCCAGCAGCTTATACGGGACAGGGACCTACGAGCAGTACTTC

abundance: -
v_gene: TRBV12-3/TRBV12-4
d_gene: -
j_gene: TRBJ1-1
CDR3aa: CASSLGGRAFF
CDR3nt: TGTGCCAGCAGTTTGGGGGGGAGGGCTTTCTTT

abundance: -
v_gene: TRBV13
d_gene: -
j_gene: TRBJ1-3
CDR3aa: CASSLYSNSGNTIYF
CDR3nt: TGTGCCAGCAGCTTATACAGCAACTCTGGAAACACCATATATTTT

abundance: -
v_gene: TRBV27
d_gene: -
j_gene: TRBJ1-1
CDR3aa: CASSLRQGVTEAFF
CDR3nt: TGTGCCAGCAGTTTACGGCAGGGTGTTACTGAAGCTTTCTTT

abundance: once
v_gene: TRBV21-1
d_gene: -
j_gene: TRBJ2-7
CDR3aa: CASTPDYHTYEQYF
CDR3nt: TGTGCCAGCACCCCAGACTATCATACCTACGAGCAGTACTTC

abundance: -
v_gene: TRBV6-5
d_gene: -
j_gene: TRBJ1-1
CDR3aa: CASIHNRIFPEAFF
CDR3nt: TGTGCCAGCATTCACAACAGGATATTCCCTGAAGCTTTCTTT

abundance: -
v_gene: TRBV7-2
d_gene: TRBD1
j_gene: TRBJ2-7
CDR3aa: CASSFLRQGSEQYF
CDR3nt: TGTGCCAGCAGCTTTTTAAGACAGGGGTCTGAGCAGTACTTC

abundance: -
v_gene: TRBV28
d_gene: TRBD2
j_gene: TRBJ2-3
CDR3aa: CASSYASGGSDTQYF
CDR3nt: TGTGCCAGCAGTTATGCTAGCGGGGGATCAGATACGCAGTATTTT

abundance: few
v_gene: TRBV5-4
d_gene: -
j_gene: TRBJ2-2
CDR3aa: CASSLGQNTGELFF
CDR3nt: TGTGCCAGCAGCTTGGGACAGAACACCGGGGAGCTGTTTTTT

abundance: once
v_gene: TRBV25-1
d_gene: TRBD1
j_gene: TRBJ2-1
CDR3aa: CASSELGVTGDSYNEQFF
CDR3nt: TGTGCCAGCAGTGAACTTGGTGTAACAGGGGATTCCTACAATGAGCAGTTCTTC

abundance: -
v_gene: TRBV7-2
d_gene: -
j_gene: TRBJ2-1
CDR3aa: CASSLRFNEQFF
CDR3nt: TGTGCCAGCAGCTTGAGATTTAATGAGCAGTTCTTC

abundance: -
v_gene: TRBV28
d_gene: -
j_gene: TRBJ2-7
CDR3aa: CASSLTGSYEQYF
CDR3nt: TGTGCCAGCAGTTTAACGGGATCCTACGAGCAGTACTTC

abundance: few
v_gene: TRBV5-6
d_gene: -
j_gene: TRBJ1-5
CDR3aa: CASSFGLFSNQPQHF
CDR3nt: TGTGCCAGCAGCTTCGGACTCTTCAGCAATCAGCCCCAGCATTTT

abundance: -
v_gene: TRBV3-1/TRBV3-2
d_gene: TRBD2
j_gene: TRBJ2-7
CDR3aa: CASSQVVASGRGYEQYF
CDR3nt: TGTGCCAGCAGCCAAGTAGTCGCTAGCGGGAGGGGTTACGAGCAGTACTTC

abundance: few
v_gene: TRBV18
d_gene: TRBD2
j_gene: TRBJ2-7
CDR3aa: CASSPGGGEQYF
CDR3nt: TGTGCCAGCTCCCCGGGAGGAGGCGAGCAGTACTTC

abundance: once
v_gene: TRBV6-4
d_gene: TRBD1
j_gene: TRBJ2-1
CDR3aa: CASSATLNRGEQFF
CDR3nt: TGTGCCAGCAGTGCCACCCTTAACAGGGGCGAGCAGTTCTTC

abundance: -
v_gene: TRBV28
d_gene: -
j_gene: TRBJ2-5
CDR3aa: CASSPTGSETQYF
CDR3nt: TGTGCCAGCAGTCCTACAGGCAGCGAGACCCAGTACTTC

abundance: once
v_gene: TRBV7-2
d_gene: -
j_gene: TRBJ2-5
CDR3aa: CASSLVNQETQYF
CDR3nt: TGTGCCAGCAGCTTAGTTAACCAAGAGACCCAGTACTTC

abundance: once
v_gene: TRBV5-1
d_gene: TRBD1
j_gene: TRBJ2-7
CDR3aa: CASPRDRGSSYEQYF
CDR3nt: TGCGCCAGCCCTCGTGACAGGGGATCCTCCTACGAGCAGTACTTC

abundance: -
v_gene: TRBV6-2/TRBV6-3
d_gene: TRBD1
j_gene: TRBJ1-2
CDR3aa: CASSWGQAQTF
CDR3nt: TGTGCCAGCAGTTGGGGACAGGCCCAGACCTTC

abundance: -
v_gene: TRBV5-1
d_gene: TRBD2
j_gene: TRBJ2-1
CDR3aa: CASSRTSGWDEQFF
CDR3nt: TGCGCCAGCAGCCGGACTAGCGGGTGGGATGAGCAGTTCTTC

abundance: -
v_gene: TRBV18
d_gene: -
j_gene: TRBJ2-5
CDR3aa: CASSPAGETQYF
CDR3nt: TGTGCCAGCTCACCCGCAGGCGAGACCCAGTACTTC

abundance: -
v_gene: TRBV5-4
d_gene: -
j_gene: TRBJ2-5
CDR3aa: CASSPAPAGGLGETQYF
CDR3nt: TGTGCCAGCAGCCCGGCTCCAGCGGGCGGACTTGGGGAGACCCAGTACTTC

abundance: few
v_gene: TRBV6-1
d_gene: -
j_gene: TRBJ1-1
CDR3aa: CASSEPWRGVDTEAFF
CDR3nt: TGTGCCAGCAGTGAACCATGGCGGGGAGTGGACACTGAAGCTTTCTTT

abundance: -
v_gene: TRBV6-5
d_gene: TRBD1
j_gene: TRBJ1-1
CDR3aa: CASSSGQGLSEAFF
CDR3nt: TGTGCCAGCAGTTCCGGACAGGGATTATCTGAAGCTTTCTTT

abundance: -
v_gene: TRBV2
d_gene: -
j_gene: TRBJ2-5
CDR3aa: CASSEAAGRRETQYF
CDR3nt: TGTGCCAGCAGTGAAGCGGCAGGGCGGCGAGAGACCCAGTACTTC

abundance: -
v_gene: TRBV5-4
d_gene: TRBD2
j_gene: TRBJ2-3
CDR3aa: CASSLPGTSGTDTQYF
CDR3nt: TGTGCCAGCAGCCTTCCCGGGACTAGCGGCACAGATACGCAGTATTTT

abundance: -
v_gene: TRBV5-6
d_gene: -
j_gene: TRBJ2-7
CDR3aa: CASSLLGQNSYEQYF
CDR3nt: TGTGCCAGCAGCTTGCTAGGACAGAACTCCTACGAGCAGTACTTC

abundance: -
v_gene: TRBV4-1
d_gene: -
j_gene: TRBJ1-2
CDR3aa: CASSQGGSLYGYTF
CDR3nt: TGCGCCAGCAGCCAAGGGGGCAGCCTCTATGGCTACACCTTC

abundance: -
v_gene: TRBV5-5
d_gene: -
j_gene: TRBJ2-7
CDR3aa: CASSIQRQEYEQYF
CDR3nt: TGTGCCAGCAGCATCCAAAGACAGGAATACGAGCAGTACTTC

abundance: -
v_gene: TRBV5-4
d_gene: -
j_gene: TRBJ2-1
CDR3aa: CASSGGVVAVTYNEQFF
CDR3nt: TGTGCCAGCAGTGGGGGAGTTGTAGCGGTTACCTACAATGAGCAGTTCTTC

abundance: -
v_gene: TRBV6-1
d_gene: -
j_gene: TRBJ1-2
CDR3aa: CASSESGRGVSGYTF
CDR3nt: TGTGCCAGCAGTGAATCTGGCAGGGGTGTCTCTGGCTACACCTTC

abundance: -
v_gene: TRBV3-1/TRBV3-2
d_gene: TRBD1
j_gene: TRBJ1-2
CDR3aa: CASSQPGTASFYGYTF
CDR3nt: TGTGCCAGCAGCCAACCCGGGACAGCAAGTTTTTATGGCTACACCTTC

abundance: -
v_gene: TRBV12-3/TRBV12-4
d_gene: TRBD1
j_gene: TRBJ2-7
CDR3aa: CASSYRGSSEQYF
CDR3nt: TGTGCCAGCAGCTACAGGGGGTCAAGCGAGCAGTACTTC

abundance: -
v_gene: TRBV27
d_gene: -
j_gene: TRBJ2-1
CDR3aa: CASSLPPPPYNEQFF
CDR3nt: TGTGCCAGCAGTTTACCTCCCCCCCCCTACAATGAGCAGTTCTTC